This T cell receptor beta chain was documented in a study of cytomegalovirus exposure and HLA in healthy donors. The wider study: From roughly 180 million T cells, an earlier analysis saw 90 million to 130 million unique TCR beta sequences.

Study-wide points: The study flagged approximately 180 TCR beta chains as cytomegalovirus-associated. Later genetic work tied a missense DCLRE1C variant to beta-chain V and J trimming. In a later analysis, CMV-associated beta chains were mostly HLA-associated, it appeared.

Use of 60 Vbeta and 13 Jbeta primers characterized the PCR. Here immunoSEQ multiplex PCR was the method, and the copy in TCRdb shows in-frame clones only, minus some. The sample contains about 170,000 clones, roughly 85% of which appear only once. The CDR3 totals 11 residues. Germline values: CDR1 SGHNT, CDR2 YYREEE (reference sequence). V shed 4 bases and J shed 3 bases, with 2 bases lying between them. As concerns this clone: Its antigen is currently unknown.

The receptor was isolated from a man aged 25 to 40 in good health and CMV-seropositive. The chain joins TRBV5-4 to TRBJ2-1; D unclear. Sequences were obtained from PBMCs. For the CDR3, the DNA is TGTGCCAGCAGCCTCTACAATGAGCAGTTCTTC. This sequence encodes CASSLYNEQFF. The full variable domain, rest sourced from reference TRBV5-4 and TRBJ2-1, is ETGVTQSPTHLIKTRGQQVTLRCSSQSGHNTVSWYQQALGQGPQFIFQYYREEENGRGNFPPRFSGLQFPNYSSELNVNALELDDSALYLCASSLYNEQFFGPGTRLTVL.